This TCR beta chain was captured by sequencing in a study of blood T cell repertoires in COVID-19. Looking at the study overall: Acute-phase and convalescent COVID-19 samples originated in the United States, Italy and Spain.

Libraries were prepared by immunoSEQ multiplex PCR; TCRdb keeps only in-frame clonotypes and omits some of them. The table lists around 160,000 clones, 75% to 90% of them singletons. Adults between about 18 and 95 years of age took part from more than 20 US areas. This clone has just a few counts. The specimen sequenced was PBMCs or T cells enriched from blood (not recorded which). The receptor's source is a woman aged 60-75 years who had recovered from COVID-19.

The CDR3 loop reads CASSRSNRPSNEKLFF. The CDR3, as DNA: TGTGCCAGCAGTCGAAGTAACAGGCCATCAAATGAAAAACTGTTTTTT. The chain uses TRBV28 and TRBJ1-4, with D possibly TRBD1 on 5 matching bases. Germline V CDR1 and CDR2: MDHEN, SYDVKM. This CDR3 spans 16 amino acids. Trimming removed 5 bases at V and 5 bases at J, with 18 bases between.